Below are 7 T cell receptor beta chains sequenced from a single sample in a study of vaccination and CD4 T cells after COVID-19. Time point of the sample: late sampling 161 to 241 days after vaccination in a few convalescent patients. The treatment: approximately nine-day PBMC culture with coronavirus spike peptide pools or control peptides (ViraFEST assay). Sequence data for DNA of cultured CD4+ T cells were generated by the Oncomine TCR Beta short-read assay. TCRdb reprocessed the PCR reads with MiXCR, giving one entry per CDR3 protein. This sample has around 16,000 distinct CDR3 sequences; over 45% occur once, and the top ten carry around 20%. The antigens for these receptors are not known. Sequences were derived from CD4+ T cells from blood, cultured in vitro, sampled about 7 months after SARS-CoV-2 vaccination. The receptors originated from a human donor who had recovered from COVID-19.

The chain uses TRBV7-2 and TRBJ2-2; D is ambiguous. The CDR3 is 13 amino acids. Trimming stripped 5 bases from V and 3 bases from J, with 7 bases between. Germline V gene sequence: CDR1 SGHTA, CDR2 FQGNSA. For the CDR3, the DNA is TGTGCCAGCAGCCCACTGTACACCGGGGAGCTGTTTTTT. Translation gives CASSPLYTGELFF.

This clonotype was seen once. V gene TRBV20-1 combines with J gene TRBJ1-3; D is perhaps TRBD1 (5 bases). The germline V and J ends were trimmed by 3 bases and 0 bases, with 9 bases remaining between them. The CDR3 runs to 14 residues. CDR1 is DFQATT, CDR2 SNEGSKA, per germline (reference sequence). For the CDR3, the DNA is TGCAGTGCTAGGGACATATTCTCTGGAAACACCATATATTTT. It encodes CSARDIFSGNTIYF.

The genes are TRBV9 and TRBJ1-1; D gene uncertain. Trimming shortened V by 4 bases and J by 3 bases, and 10 bases separated the two germline ends. The CDR3 is made up of 13 amino acids. CDR1 SGDLS and CDR2 YYNGEE come from the germline V gene. CDR3 region: CASSTRWDTEAFF. CDR3 sequence (DNA): TGTGCCAGCAGCACTCGATGGGACACTGAAGCTTTCTTT. Variable domain in full (rest from reference TRBV9 and TRBJ1-1): DSGVTQTPKHLITATGQRVTLRCSPRSGDLSVYWYQQSLDQGLQFLIQYYNGEERAKGNILERFSAQQFPDLHSELNLSSLELGDSALYFCASSTRWDTEAFFGQGTRLTVV.

The chain carries TRBV30 and TRBJ1-2, with D perhaps matching TRBD1 (5 bases). This CDR3 region has 13 residues. Deletions cut 1 base from V and 5 bases from J, with 11 bases between. Germline assignment: CDR1 GTSNPN and CDR2 SVGIG (reference sequence). The CDR3 protein is CAWSGTWIYGYTF. The CDR3 DNA reads TGTGCCTGGAGTGGGACATGGATTTATGGCTACACCTTC.

The sample holds one count of this clonotype. The J gene is TRBJ2-3, the V gene TRBV4-2; D tentatively fits TRBD1 or TRBD2 (5 bases each). Trimming removed 4 bases from V and 1 base from J, with 15 bases in between. Germline V gives CDR1 LGHNA, CDR2 YNFKEQ. CDR3 length: 16 amino acids. Written as DNA, the CDR3 is TGTGCCAGCAGCCGAGGGGAGACTCTGGGCACAGATACGCAGTATTTT. Translated: CASSRGETLGTDTQYF.

In this sample, this clonotype is medium-sized. The gene calls are TRBV6-1 and TRBJ2-1; tentatively, D is TRBD2 (5 bases). This CDR3 region has 13 residues. CDR1 and CDR2 (germline): MNHNS, SASEGT. V lost 6 bases and J lost 4, with 10 bases in between. The CDR3 protein is CASSRTDYNEQFF. CDR3 coding DNA: TGTGCCAGCAGCAGGACTGATTACAATGAGCAGTTCTTC.

Points on this clonotype: At one end the junction does not follow the germline gene, possibly because of a read error. This chain links TRBV7-7 with TRBJ2-5, with 10 bases fitting TRBD1. CDR3 size: 15 residues. CDR1 and CDR2 from the germline V gene are SSHAT and FNYEAQ (reference sequence). Here the CDR3 reads CASSPGTGVVETQYF. In DNA form, the CDR3 reads TGTGCTAGCAGCCCGGGGACAGGGGTTGTAGAGACCCAGTACTTC.